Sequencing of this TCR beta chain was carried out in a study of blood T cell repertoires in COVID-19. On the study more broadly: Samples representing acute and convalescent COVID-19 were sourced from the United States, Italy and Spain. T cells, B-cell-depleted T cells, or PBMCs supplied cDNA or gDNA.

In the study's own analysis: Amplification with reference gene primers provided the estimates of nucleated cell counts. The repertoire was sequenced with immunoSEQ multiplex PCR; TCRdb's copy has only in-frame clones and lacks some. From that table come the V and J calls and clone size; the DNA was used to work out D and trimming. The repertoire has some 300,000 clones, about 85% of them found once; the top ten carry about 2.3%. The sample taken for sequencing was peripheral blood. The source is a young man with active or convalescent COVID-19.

The DNA of the CDR3 is TGCGCCAGCAGCCAAGCCCGGGACAGGGGTTATCATACGCAGTATTTT. This codes for CASSQARDRGYHTQYF. The rearrangement uses TRBV4-3 and TRBJ2-3; 10 bases are a match to TRBD1. Trimming cost V 1 base and J 7 bases; bases outside gene matches: 8. Germline V CDR1 and CDR2: LGHNA, YSLEER. The CDR3 covers 16 residues.